This T cell receptor beta chain was identified during a study of siplizumab effects on memory and regulatory T cells. Germline V gene sequence: CDR1 MNHEY, CDR2 SMNVEV (reference sequence). V was trimmed by 6 bases and J by 5 bases, leaving 21 bases between them. The CDR3 sequence is 16 residues long. The repertoire was sequenced with immunoSEQ multiplex PCR; TCRdb's copy has only in-frame clones and lacks some. The table shows approximately 100,000 clones, with just over 90% occurring only once. This chain uses TRBV27 with TRBJ2-3; D is perhaps TRBD2 (7 bases). The sequenced sample was Tregs sorted from blood. The source is a human donor in good health. The CDR3 loop reads CASSPRGRGSRDTQYF. As DNA, the CDR3 is TGTGCCAGCAGCCCGCGGGGGCGGGGCTCCCGAGATACGCAGTATTTT.